The 8 T cell receptor beta chains in this list originate from one sample, sequenced in a study of T cells after yellow fever vaccination. MiXCR was run by TCRdb on the 5' RACE reads, yielding one entry per CDR3 protein. The table has roughly 500,000 distinct CDR3 sequences, 15% to 20% seen once; the top ten hold roughly an eighth. The sequencing here drew on PBMCs, taken 15 days after the yellow fever booster vaccination. These receptors were taken from a man aged 25 to 40 who received the YFV17D yellow fever vaccine.

This clonotype was picked up one time. The rearrangement links TRBV9 to TRBJ2-2, with D perhaps matching TRBD2 (6 bases). In germline, CDR1 is SGDLS, CDR2 YYNGEE. Trimming removed 6 bases at V and 5 bases at J, with 17 bases between. The length of the CDR3 is 15 residues. CDR3 residues: CASTNYAGGTGELFF. The CDR3 region has the DNA TGTGCCAGCACCAACTACGCCGGGGGAACCGGGGAGCTGTTTTTT.

V gene TRBV28 combines with J gene TRBJ2-1; TRBD1 agrees at 7 bases. Trimming removed 6 bases from V and 4 bases from J; junction bases left unmatched: 9. This CDR3 region has 15 residues. The germline gives CDR1 MDHEN, CDR2 SYDVKM. For the CDR3, the DNA is TGTGCCAGCAGACCTCCGGGACAGAAATACAATGAGCAGTTCTTC. It yields the protein CASRPPGQKYNEQFF.

Only a few counts were recorded for this clonotype. The J gene is TRBJ2-7, the V gene TRBV19; 7 nucleotides match TRBD1. V dropped 5 bases and J dropped 6; count of bases not matched to a gene: 16. CDR3 length: 16 amino acids. CDR1 is LNHDA, CDR2 SQIVND, per germline (reference sequence). For the CDR3, the DNA is TGTGCCAGTAGTGATTACAGGGGAAATTCCTTTAGCGAGCAGTACTTC. It is translated as CASSDYRGNSFSEQYF.

This clonotype was seen more than once but under ten times. The gene calls are TRBV10-3 and TRBJ2-7, with a tentative D call TRBD2 (6 bases). CDR3 length: 12 amino acids. Per the germline V gene, CDR1 is ENHRY and CDR2 is SYGVKD. V gave up 3 bases and J gave up 7 bases, with 10 bases separating them. CDR3 nucleotides: TGTGCCATCAGTGACAGGGAGGAGGAGCAGTACTTC. This translates into CAISDREEEQYF.

This clonotype was picked up a small number of times. The rearrangement joins TRBV5-6 to TRBJ1-1; maybe TRBD1 (5 bases). Per the germline V gene, CDR1 is SGHDT and CDR2 is YYEEEE. The V end lost 3 bases, the J end lost 0 bases, and 12 bases lay between the germline ends. The CDR3 sequence is 15 residues long. CDR3 sequence: CASSSLGLLNTEAFF. CDR3 sequence (DNA): TGTGCCAGCAGCTCCCTGGGGCTGTTGAACACTGAAGCTTTCTTT.

The chain combines TRBV4-1 with TRBJ2-7, with D perhaps given as TRBD1 or TRBD2 (7 bases each). The CDR3 is 16 residues long. Germline V gives CDR1 MGHRA, CDR2 YSYEKL. V lost 4 bases and J 0 bases, leaving 16 bases between the germline ends. DNA of the CDR3: TGCGCCAGCAGCCCCCCGGGGGGACAGAGCTCCTACGAGCAGTACTTC. This encodes CASSPPGGQSSYEQYF.

V and J are TRBV5-1 and TRBJ2-5; 9 positions match TRBD1. Germline V gene sequence: CDR1 SGHRS, CDR2 YFSETQ. After removal of 2 bases from V and 4 bases from J, the junction contained 3 bases not matched to a gene. The length of the CDR3 is 14 residues. The CDR3 DNA sequence: TGCGCCAGCAGCTTTTACAGGGGGCTAGAGACCCAGTACTTC. Protein sequence: CASSFYRGLETQYF.

This clonotype was recorded a few times. This chain uses TRBV10-2 with TRBJ2-1; D may be TRBD1 (6 bases). Germline assignment: CDR1 WSHSY and CDR2 SAAADI. V was trimmed by 6 bases and J by 7 bases, leaving 16 bases between them. The CDR3 consists of 14 residues. CDR3 sequence reads: CASSQWEQGNEQFF. The CDR3 DNA sequence: TGCGCCAGCAGCCAATGGGAACAGGGAAATGAGCAGTTCTTC.